This record concerns one T cell receptor beta chain sequence. The antigen remains unidentified. It was CD45RO-negative cells, positively selected for CCR7, that made up naive CD8 cells, with terminally differentiated effector memory CD45RA+ cells excluded. Profiled with immunoSEQ multiplex PCR; TCRdb holds only in-frame clones, not every one. The repertoire holds about 2.2 million clones, with just under 95% as singletons. Germline V lookup: CDR1 LNHDA, CDR2 SQIVND (reference sequence). The CDR3 covers 13 residues. With 1 base clipped from V and 6 bases from J, the junction kept 2 bases outside the gene matches. This entry is derived from a study of shared clonotypes between healthy human individuals. Study results and caveats: What limited the represented genetic and exposure-history diversity was the small number of donors. Memory subsets had estimated richness that was generally smaller than that of naive subsets.

Sequenced: naive CD8+ T cells from PBMCs. This sequence joins TRBV19 and TRBJ2-7, with 8 bases lining up with TRBD1. The sequence derives from a man between 18 and 35 years old in good health. Some clones in this sample may be carry-over from other donors' samples. CDR3 sequence: CASSIVTGGEQYF. The CDR3 DNA sequence: TGTGCCAGTAGTATAGTAACAGGGGGCGAGCAGTACTTC.